This T cell receptor beta chain is from a study of blood T cell repertoires in COVID-19. Germline V lookup: CDR1 LGHDT, CDR2 YNNKEL (reference sequence). This CDR3 contains 16 residues. Unmatched junction bases numbered 15, after V lost 8 bases and J lost 6 bases. Original handling: It was from reference gene primer amplification that nucleated cell counts were estimated. The method was immunoSEQ multiplex PCR; TCRdb's version includes in-frame clones alone and lacks a portion of them. V and J calls and clone size come straight from that table; D and trimming were deduced from the DNA. Altogether approximately 250,000 clones are present, 86% being singletons, with the ten largest covering 3.6%.

The sequence was obtained from a young man with active or convalescent COVID-19. This chain links TRBV3-1 (or the pseudogene TRBV3-2) with TRBJ2-3; the match to TRBD2 covers 9 bases. Sequenced sample: peripheral blood. The CDR3 sequence is CASAVRGRAVYDTQYF. The DNA of the CDR3 is TGTGCCAGCGCGGTCCGCGGGAGGGCCGTTTACGATACGCAGTATTTT.